The next 27 T cell receptor beta chains were all read from a single sample in a study of CD8 T cells in ankylosing spondylitis. One entry per CDR3 protein, called by TCRdb with MiXCR from the 5' RACE reads. The table shows around 130,000 distinct CDR3 sequences, with about 7% occurring only once. The sample was blood, either unsorted or a sorted T cell fraction (not recorded which). The receptors originated from a male donor with ankylosing spondylitis or in good health (not recorded which).

This clonotype was picked up many times. This chain connects TRBV15 to TRBJ2-7; TRBD2 is a possible D gene (6 bases). Germline CDR1 LNHNV, CDR2 YYDKDF (reference sequence). Trimming took off 3 bases at V and 0 bases at J, with 6 bases between the two ends. The CDR3 runs to 13 residues. CDR3 sequence reads: CATSRDYSYEQYF. The CDR3 nucleotides are TGTGCCACCAGCAGGGACTACTCCTACGAGCAGTACTTC.

This clonotype was detected ten times or more. This rearrangement joins TRBV6-1 to TRBJ2-1, with D possibly TRBD2 on 5 matching bases. Germline V CDR1 and CDR2: MNHNS, SASEGT. The CDR3 loop spans 15 amino acids. V dropped 4 bases and J dropped 3 bases, with 13 bases sitting between them. The CDR3 region has the DNA TGTGCCAGCAGTGGAACCAGCGGATTCTACAATGAGCAGTTCTTC. It translates to CASSGTSGFYNEQFF.

V usage is TRBV29-1 and J usage is TRBJ1-1; a possible D gene is TRBD1 (5 bases). The CDR3 runs to 13 residues. V was pared by 6 bases and J by 4 bases, with 15 bases between. Looked up from germline, CDR1 is SQVTM and CDR2 is ANQGSEA. In DNA, the CDR3 is TGCAGCGTCACCTGGGGGGATGGCACTGAAGCTTTCTTT. Translating it yields CSVTWGDGTEAFF.

In this sample, this clonotype turned up many times. The chain uses TRBV6-1 and TRBJ2-4; D gene ambiguous. Germline V gene sequence: CDR1 MNHNS, CDR2 SASEGT. The CDR3 length is 11 residues. V lost 6 bases, J lost 4 bases, and 4 bases lay in between. The CDR3 coding sequence is TGTGCCAGCAGACAGAAAAACATTCAGTACTTC. As protein: CASRQKNIQYF.

Many counts were recorded for this clonotype. The chain employs TRBV7-2 and TRBJ2-4, with D unresolved. This CDR3 contains 13 residues. Germline V gene data show CDR1 as SGHTA and CDR2 as FQGNSA. V was shortened by 4 bases and J by 4 bases, with 8 bases between the two germline ends. CDR3 nucleotide sequence: TGTGCCAGCAGCTCTGATGGTAAAAACATTCAGTACTTC. It codes for CASSSDGKNIQYF.

This clonotype was detected many times. The V gene is TRBV6-2 or TRBV6-3, the J gene TRBJ2-5, with unresolved D. V lost 2 bases, J lost 4 bases, and 20 bases lay in between. There are 17 residues in the CDR3. The germline CDR1 and CDR2 sequences are MNHEY and SVGEGT. The CDR3 reads CASSYGIGRVKGETQYF. CDR3 DNA: TGTGCCAGCAGTTACGGTATCGGCCGAGTCAAAGGAGAGACCCAGTACTTC.

This clonotype was recorded at least ten times. V gene TRBV12-3 or TRBV12-4 combines with J gene TRBJ1-1, with 7 bases fitting TRBD1. V shed 6 bases and J 3 bases; nucleotides not matched to a gene: 4. This CDR3 has 13 amino acids. CDR3 residues: CASRKQGHTEAFF. The DNA of the CDR3 is TGTGCCAGCAGAAAACAGGGGCACACTGAAGCTTTCTTT.

There are many counts of this clonotype. The V and J genes are TRBV12-3 or TRBV12-4 and TRBJ1-1; D gene uncertain. The CDR3 runs to 14 residues. Between the trimmed V and J ends, which lost 4 bases and 3 bases, there was a span of 12 bases. Here the CDR3 reads CASSSPPRDTEAFF. The CDR3 DNA follows: TGTGCCAGCAGTTCTCCCCCGCGAGACACTGAAGCTTTCTTT.

This clonotype showed up just a few times. This sequence joins TRBV20-1 and TRBJ2-1; 9 bases are a match to TRBD2. Germline loops: CDR1 DFQATT, CDR2 SNEGSKA (reference sequence). J gave up 6 bases and V 6 bases, and 9 bases lay outside the gene matches. The CDR3 contains 14 residues. CDR3 coding DNA: TGCAGTGCGCAGCGGGAGGCGGGTTTCAATGAGCAGTTCTTC. Its protein product is CSAQREAGFNEQFF.

This clonotype was picked up many times. This chain joins TRBV12-3 or TRBV12-4 and TRBJ2-2; 8 positions match TRBD2. The CDR3 covers 17 residues. V lost 6 bases to trimming and J lost 2 bases; unmatched junction nucleotides: 11. CDR3 nucleotide sequence: TGTGCCAGCAGCCGAAACAGCGGGGGTGGCAACACCGGGGAGCTGTTTTTT. It codes for CASSRNSGGGNTGELFF.

This clonotype occurred many times. The CDR3 is CASSSSQRILLDTIYF. The CDR3 DNA reads TGTGCCAGCAGCTCCTCCCAACGCATCCTCTTAGACACCATATATTTT. The chain has TRBV6-5 and TRBJ1-3, with D unresolved. CDR1 and CDR2 (germline): MNHEY, SVGAGI. CDR3 length: 16 residues. Trimming removed 6 bases from V and 8 bases from J, with 23 bases in between.

In this sample, this clonotype turned up many times. The V and J genes are TRBV5-1 and TRBJ2-5, with D possibly TRBD2 on 5 matching bases. This CDR3 is 13 amino acids long. The V and J ends lost 5 bases and 1 base respectively, with 9 bases between them. Germline V gene sequence: CDR1 SGHRS, CDR2 YFSETQ. The CDR3 coding sequence is TGCGCCAGCAGGCTAGCTGCCCAAGAGACCCAGTACTTC. This translates into CASRLAAQETQYF.

This clonotype showed up many times. The V gene is TRBV6-5, the J gene TRBJ2-7; D unclear. The CDR3 has 14 amino acids. CDR1 MNHEY and CDR2 SVGAGI come from the germline V gene. V lost 0 bases to trimming and J lost 0 bases, with 6 bases between them. The CDR3 sequence: CASSYSASSYEQYF. The CDR3 DNA follows: TGTGCCAGCAGTTACTCGGCCAGCTCCTACGAGCAGTACTTC.

This clonotype has a count of ten or more. V gene TRBV12-3 or TRBV12-4 combines with J gene TRBJ1-1; tentatively, D is TRBD1 (6 bases). The CDR3 covers 13 residues. Trimming took 5 bases from V and 5 from J, leaving 12 bases between them. CDR3 sequence: CASSNTGRTEAFF. The DNA of the CDR3 is TGTGCCAGCAGTAACACAGGGAGAACTGAAGCTTTCTTT.

This clonotype was picked up many times. The chain combines TRBV7-8 with TRBJ2-2; 13 bases line up with TRBD2. The germline V gene encodes CDR1 SGHVS and CDR2 FQNEAQ. The CDR3 extends over 17 amino acids. V shed 6 bases, J shed 2 bases, and the junction held 6 bases outside the gene matches. As DNA, the CDR3 is TGTGCCAGCAGACTAGCGGGACTAGCGGGAAACACCGGGGAGCTGTTTTTT. It encodes CASRLAGLAGNTGELFF.

This clonotype was seen at least ten times. V usage is TRBV20-1 and J usage is TRBJ2-7; TRBD2 aligns across 15 bases. The V segment lost 4 bases and the J segment 2 bases; nucleotides outside the gene matches: 15. Germline V gene sequence: CDR1 DFQATT, CDR2 SNEGSKA (reference sequence). The CDR3 is 19 residues long. CDR3: CSATYPPGLAGGKPYEQYF. The CDR3 DNA reads TGCAGTGCTACCTATCCTCCGGGACTAGCGGGGGGTAAGCCCTACGAGCAGTACTTC.

This clonotype was observed a handful of times. J is TRBJ2-2 and V is TRBV25-1, with D hard to call. Trimming shortened V by 1 base and J by 4 bases, and 10 bases separated the two germline ends. The CDR3 runs to 15 residues. Germline-derived CDR1 and CDR2 are MGHDK and SYGVNS. This chain's CDR3 is CASSESAISTGELFF. The CDR3 DNA reads as TGTGCCAGCAGTGAATCGGCCATTTCCACCGGGGAGCTGTTTTTT.

This clonotype occurred many times. V and J are TRBV20-1 and TRBJ2-3, with a weak D call TRBD1 (5 bases). V dropped 1 base and J dropped 0 bases, with 14 bases sitting between them. CDR3 length: 16 residues. Per the germline V gene, CDR1 is DFQATT and CDR2 is SNEGSKA (reference sequence). The DNA for the CDR3 is TGCAGTGCTAGAGGCTGGGGCGGATATAGCACAGATACGCAGTATTTT. The encoded protein is CSARGWGGYSTDTQYF.

Ten or more counts support this clonotype. V gene TRBV10-3 combines with J gene TRBJ2-3; 12 bases map to TRBD2. With V trimmed by 10 bases and J by 3 bases, 5 bases remained unmatched. CDR3 length equals 14 residues. The germline gives CDR1 ENHRY, CDR2 SYGVKD. This CDR3 is CATNLAGGTDTQYF. CDR3 DNA: TGTGCCACCAACCTAGCGGGGGGGACAGATACGCAGTATTTT.

This clonotype was counted ten times or more. The V and J genes are TRBV5-1 and TRBJ1-4; TRBD1 matches 8 bases. This CDR3 has 14 amino acids. Germline-derived CDR1 and CDR2 are SGHRS and YFSETQ. V was clipped by 4 bases and J by 5 bases; unmatched bases: 4. CDR3 residues: CASSRTGSNEKLFF. Written as DNA, the CDR3 is TGCGCCAGCAGCAGGACAGGGTCAAATGAAAAACTGTTTTTT. Looking up the rest from reference TRBV5-1 and TRBJ1-4 gives the full variable domain: KAGVTQTPRYLIKTRGQQVTLSCSPISGHRSVSWYQQTPGQGLQFLFEYFSETQRNKGNFPGRFSGRQFSNSRSEMNVSTLELGDSALYLCASSRTGSNEKLFFGSGTQLSVL.

There are many counts of this clonotype. The V and J genes are TRBV29-1 and TRBJ2-7, with TRBD1 matching over 8 bases. Per the germline V gene, CDR1 is SQVTM and CDR2 is ANQGSEA. This CDR3 spans 15 amino acids. V was pared by 0 bases and J by 6 bases, with 10 bases of the junction left unmatched. CDR3 in amino acids: CSVEDWETGVVEQYF. In nucleotides, the CDR3 is TGCAGCGTTGAAGATTGGGAGACAGGGGTCGTCGAGCAGTACTTC.

This clonotype was observed a handful of times. The chain has TRBV6-2 or TRBV6-3 and TRBJ2-7; D may be TRBD1 (6 bases). The CDR3 loop spans 14 amino acids. The ends were cut back, 5 bases at V and 3 bases at J, with 14 bases in the middle. Germline V lookup: CDR1 MNHEY, CDR2 SVGEGT. CDR3 nucleotides: TGTGCCAGCAGTGCCGCAGGGGAGTTCTACGAGCAGTACTTC. Its protein product is CASSAAGEFYEQYF.

This clonotype was detected ten times or more. The V call is TRBV5-1, the J call TRBJ1-2; 8 bases agree with TRBD1. The trim removed 4 bases at V and 4 bases at J, leaving 9 bases unmatched. The CDR3 length is 15 residues. Germline V lookup: CDR1 SGHRS, CDR2 YFSETQ. CDR3 in amino acids: CASSDGQGVFYGYTF. The CDR3, as DNA: TGCGCCAGCAGCGACGGACAGGGAGTCTTCTATGGCTACACCTTC.

At least ten counts were recorded for this clonotype. This chain links TRBV3-1 with TRBJ2-7; no clear D. This CDR3 spans 12 amino acids. Germline loops: CDR1 LGHDT, CDR2 YNNKEL (reference sequence). The V end was cut by 3 bases, the J end by 3 bases, with 6 bases between. The CDR3 region is CASSQGVYEQYF. The CDR3 region has the DNA TGTGCCAGCAGCCAGGGCGTCTACGAGCAGTACTTC.

This clonotype was seen many times. The gene calls are TRBV28 and TRBJ1-2; D not certain. Trimming pared 6 bases from V and 3 bases from J, leaving 14 bases between. CDR1 is MDHEN, CDR2 SYDVKM, per germline. This CDR3 comprises 14 residues. CDR3: CASRDHMPDYGYTF. The CDR3 nucleotides are TGTGCCAGCAGAGACCACATGCCAGACTATGGCTACACCTTC.

This clonotype has a count of ten or more. The chain links TRBV20-1 to TRBJ2-2; D ambiguous. The CDR3 spans 14 residues. The germline V gene has CDR1 DFQATT and CDR2 SNEGSKA (reference sequence). Trimming shortened V by 3 bases and J by 10 bases, and 18 bases separated the two germline ends. The CDR3 DNA follows: TGCAGTGCTAGCGCCCACGGACCGGGCAAGGAGCTGTTTTTT. Its translation: CSASAHGPGKELFF.

This clonotype was recorded at least ten times. The chain carries TRBV5-1 and TRBJ2-7; maybe TRBD2 (5 bases). CDR3 length: 14 amino acids. Deletions cut 0 bases from V and 3 bases from J, with 10 bases between. CDR1 and CDR2 from the germline V gene are SGHRS and YFSETQ. As DNA, the CDR3 is TGCGCCAGCAGCTTGGGGAGCGGTTACTACGAGCAGTACTTC. Its translation: CASSLGSGYYEQYF.